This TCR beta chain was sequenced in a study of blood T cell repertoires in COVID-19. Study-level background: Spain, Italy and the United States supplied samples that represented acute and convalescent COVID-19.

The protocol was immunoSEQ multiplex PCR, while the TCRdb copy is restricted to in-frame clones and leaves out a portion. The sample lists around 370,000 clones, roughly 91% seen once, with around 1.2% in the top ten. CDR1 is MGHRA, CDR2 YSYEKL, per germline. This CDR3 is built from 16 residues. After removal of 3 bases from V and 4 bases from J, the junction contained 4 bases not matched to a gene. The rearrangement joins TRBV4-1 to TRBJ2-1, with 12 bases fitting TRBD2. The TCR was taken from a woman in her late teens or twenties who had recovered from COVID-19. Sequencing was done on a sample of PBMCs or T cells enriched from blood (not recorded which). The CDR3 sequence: CASSHGTSGGYNEQFF. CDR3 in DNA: TGCGCCAGCAGCCATGGCACTAGCGGGGGGTACAATGAGCAGTTCTTC.